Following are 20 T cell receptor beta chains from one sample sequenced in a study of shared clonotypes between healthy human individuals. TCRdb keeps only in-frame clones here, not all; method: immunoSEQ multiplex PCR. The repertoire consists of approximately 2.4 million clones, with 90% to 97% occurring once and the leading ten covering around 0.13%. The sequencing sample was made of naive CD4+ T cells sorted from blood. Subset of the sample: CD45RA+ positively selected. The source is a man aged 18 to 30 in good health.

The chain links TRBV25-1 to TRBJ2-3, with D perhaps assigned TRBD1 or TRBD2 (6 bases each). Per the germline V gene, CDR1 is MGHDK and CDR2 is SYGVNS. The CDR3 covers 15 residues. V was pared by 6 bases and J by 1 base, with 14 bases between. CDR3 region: CASSEGGWGTDTQYF. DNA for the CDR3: TGTGCCAGCAGCGAAGGGGGGTGGGGCACAGATACGCAGTATTTT.

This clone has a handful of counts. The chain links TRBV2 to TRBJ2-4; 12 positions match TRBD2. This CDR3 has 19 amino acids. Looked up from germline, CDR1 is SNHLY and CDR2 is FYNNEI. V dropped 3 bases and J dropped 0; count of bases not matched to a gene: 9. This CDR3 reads CASSELAGGLPLAKNIQYF. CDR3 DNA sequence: TGTGCCAGCAGTGAGCTAGCGGGAGGGTTACCTCTAGCCAAAAACATTCAGTACTTC.

CDR3 in DNA: TGTGCCAGCAGTCCTACTAGAACTGAGCAGTTCTTC. Protein product: CASSPTRTEQFF. This sequence joins TRBV2 and TRBJ2-1; D is possibly TRBD2 (5 bases). The length of the CDR3 is 12 residues. V lost 5 bases and J lost 9, with 11 bases in between. The germline V gene has CDR1 SNHLY and CDR2 FYNNEI.

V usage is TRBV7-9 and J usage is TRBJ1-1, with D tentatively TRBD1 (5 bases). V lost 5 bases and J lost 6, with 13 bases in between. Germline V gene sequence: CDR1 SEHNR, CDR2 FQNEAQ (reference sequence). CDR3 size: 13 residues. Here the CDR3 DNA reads TGTGCCAGCAGCGCCCGGGGGTTGGCTGAAGCTTTCTTT. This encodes CASSARGLAEAFF.

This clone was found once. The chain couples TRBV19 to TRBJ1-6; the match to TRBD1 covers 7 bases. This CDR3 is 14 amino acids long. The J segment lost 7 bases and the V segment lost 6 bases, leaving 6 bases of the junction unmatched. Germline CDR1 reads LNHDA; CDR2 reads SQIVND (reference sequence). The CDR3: CASSFDRENSPLHF. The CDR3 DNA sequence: TGTGCCAGTAGCTTTGACAGGGAGAATTCACCCCTCCACTTT.

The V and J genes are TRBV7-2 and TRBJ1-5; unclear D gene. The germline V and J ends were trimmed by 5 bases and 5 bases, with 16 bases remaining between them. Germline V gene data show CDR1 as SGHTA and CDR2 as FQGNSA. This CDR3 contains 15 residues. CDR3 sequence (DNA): TGTGCCAGCAGCCTAGGCAGCGGAACTTATCAGCCCCAGCATTTT. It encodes CASSLGSGTYQPQHF.

The CDR3 region has the DNA TGTGCCACCAGCCGTCAAGGGGGCTCCACCCTTAACGGCGAGCAGTACTTC. Translating it yields CATSRQGGSTLNGEQYF. This chain joins TRBV15 and TRBJ2-7; 7 bases match TRBD1. The germline gives CDR1 LNHNV, CDR2 YYDKDF (reference sequence). The ends lost 5 bases at V and 6 bases at J; junction bases unmatched: 19. The CDR3 covers 17 residues.

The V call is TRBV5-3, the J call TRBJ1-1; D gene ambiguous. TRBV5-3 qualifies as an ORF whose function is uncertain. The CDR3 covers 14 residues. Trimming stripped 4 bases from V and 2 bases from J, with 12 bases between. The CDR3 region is CARSGEGTNTEAFF. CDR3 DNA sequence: TGTGCCAGAAGCGGCGAGGGCACCAACACTGAAGCTTTCTTT.

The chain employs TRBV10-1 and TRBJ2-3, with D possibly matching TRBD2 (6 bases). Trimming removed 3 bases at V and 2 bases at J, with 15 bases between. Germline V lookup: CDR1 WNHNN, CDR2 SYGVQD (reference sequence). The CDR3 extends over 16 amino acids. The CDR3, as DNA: TGCGCCAGCAGTGAATACCTAGCGAGTTCCACAGATACGCAGTATTTT. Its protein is CASSEYLASSTDTQYF.

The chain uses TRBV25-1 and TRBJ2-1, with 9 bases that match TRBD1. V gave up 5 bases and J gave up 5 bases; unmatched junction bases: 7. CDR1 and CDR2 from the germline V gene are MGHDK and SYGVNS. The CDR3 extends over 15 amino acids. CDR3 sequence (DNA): TGTGCCAGCAGTAGCGCCGGGACAGGGAACAATGAGCAGTTCTTC. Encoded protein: CASSSAGTGNNEQFF.

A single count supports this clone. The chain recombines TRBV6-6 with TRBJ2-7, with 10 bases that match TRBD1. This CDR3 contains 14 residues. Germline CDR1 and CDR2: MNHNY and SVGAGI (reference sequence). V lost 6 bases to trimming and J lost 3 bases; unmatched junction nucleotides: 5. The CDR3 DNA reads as TGTGCCAGCAGAGGGGACAGGGGAAACTACGAGCAGTACTTC. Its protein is CASRGDRGNYEQYF.

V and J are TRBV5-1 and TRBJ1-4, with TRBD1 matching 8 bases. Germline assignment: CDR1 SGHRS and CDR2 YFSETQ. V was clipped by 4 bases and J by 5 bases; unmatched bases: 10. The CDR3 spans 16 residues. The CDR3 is CASSRSLQGGNEKLFF. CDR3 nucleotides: TGCGCCAGCAGCCGCAGCCTACAGGGGGGAAATGAAAAACTGTTTTTT.

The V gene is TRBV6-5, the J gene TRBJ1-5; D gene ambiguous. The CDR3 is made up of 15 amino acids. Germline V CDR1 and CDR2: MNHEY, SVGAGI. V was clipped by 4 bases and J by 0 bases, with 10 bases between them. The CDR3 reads CASSSRANSNQPQHF. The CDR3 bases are TGTGCCAGCAGTTCGCGCGCCAATAGCAATCAGCCCCAGCATTTT.

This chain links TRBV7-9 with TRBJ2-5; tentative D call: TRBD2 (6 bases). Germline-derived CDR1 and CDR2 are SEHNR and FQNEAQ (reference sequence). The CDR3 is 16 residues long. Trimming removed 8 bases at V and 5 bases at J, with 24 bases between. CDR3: CASSGFSGPSGETQYF. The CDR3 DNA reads TGTGCCAGCTCGGGTTTCTCCGGGCCCAGCGGGGAGACCCAGTACTTC.

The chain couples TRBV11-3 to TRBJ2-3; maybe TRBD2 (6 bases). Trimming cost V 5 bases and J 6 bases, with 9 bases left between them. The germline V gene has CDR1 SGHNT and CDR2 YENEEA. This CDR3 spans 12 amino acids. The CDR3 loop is CASSPGGDTQYF. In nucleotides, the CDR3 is TGTGCCAGCAGCCCAGGAGGGGATACGCAGTATTTT.

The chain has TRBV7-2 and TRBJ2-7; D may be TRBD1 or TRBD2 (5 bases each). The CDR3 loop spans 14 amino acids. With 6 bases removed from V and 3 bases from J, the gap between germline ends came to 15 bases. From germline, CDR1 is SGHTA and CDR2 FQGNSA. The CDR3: CASRSGQPVYEQYF. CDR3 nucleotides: TGTGCCAGCAGGTCGGGGCAGCCAGTCTACGAGCAGTACTTC.

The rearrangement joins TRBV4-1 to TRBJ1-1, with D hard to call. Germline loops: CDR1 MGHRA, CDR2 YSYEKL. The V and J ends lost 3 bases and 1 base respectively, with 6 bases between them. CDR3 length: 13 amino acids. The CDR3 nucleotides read TGCGCCAGCAGCCAGGGTTGGAACACTGAAGCTTTCTTT. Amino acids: CASSQGWNTEAFF.

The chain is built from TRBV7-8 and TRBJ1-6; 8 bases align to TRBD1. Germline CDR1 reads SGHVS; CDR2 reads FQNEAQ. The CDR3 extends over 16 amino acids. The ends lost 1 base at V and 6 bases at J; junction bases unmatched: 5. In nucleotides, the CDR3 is TGTGCCAGCAGCTTAGGGGTGACAGGGGTTAATTCACCCCTCCACTTT. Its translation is CASSLGVTGVNSPLHF.

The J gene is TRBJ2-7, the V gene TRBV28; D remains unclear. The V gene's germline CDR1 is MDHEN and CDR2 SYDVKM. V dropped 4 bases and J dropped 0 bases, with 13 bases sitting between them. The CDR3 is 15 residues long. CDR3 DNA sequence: TGTGCCAGCAGTTCCAAGTTGAGGAGCTCCTACGAGCAGTACTTC. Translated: CASSSKLRSSYEQYF.

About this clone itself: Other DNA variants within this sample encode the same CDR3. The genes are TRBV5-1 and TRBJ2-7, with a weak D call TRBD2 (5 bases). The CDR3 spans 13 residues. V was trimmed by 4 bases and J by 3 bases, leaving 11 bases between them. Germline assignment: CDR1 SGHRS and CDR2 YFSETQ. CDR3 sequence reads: CASSRAGGYEQYF. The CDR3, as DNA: TGCGCCAGCAGCCGCGCGGGTGGCTACGAGCAGTACTTC.